This T cell receptor (beta chain) is from a study of cytomegalovirus exposure and HLA in healthy donors. Concerning this clone: Its antigen remains unknown.

General observations from the study: CMV serostatus was the only recorded immune exposure for donors. After further analysis at a later stage, roughly 16,000 TCR beta sequences were associated with HLA alleles at 0.05 false discovery rate. A likely sequencing artifact accounted for one observed cluster of highly shared sequence variants. Certain indistinguishable V segments, among them TRBV6-2 and TRBV6-3, were excluded.

Trimming at V came to 6 bases and at J to 3 bases, leaving 4 bases not matched to a gene. The CDR3 totals 14 residues. Germline values: CDR1 KGHSH, CDR2 LQKENI. The PCR used 60 Vbeta and 13 Jbeta primers. Here immunoSEQ multiplex PCR was the method, and the copy in TCRdb shows in-frame clones only, minus some. This table has roughly 150,000 clones, 60% to 80% appearing once. The chain carries TRBV18 and TRBJ1-1; 10 bases align to TRBD1. This TCR derives from a male donor in good health and CMV-seronegative. What was sequenced was PBMCs. The CDR3 loop is CASSDRGPDTEAFF. CDR3 DNA: TGTGCCAGCTCCGACAGGGGGCCCGACACTGAAGCTTTCTTT.